This passage covers 20 T cell receptor beta chains from one sample sequenced in a study of CD8+CD57+ T cells in acquired aplastic anemia. By flow cytometry, patients selected for sequencing had shown an expansion of CD8+CD57+ cells. Genomic DNA constituted the template upon which TCR beta VDJ and CDR3 profiling was performed. MiXCR, applied by TCRdb to the reads, yields one record per CDR3 protein. The table has 150,000 to 200,000 distinct CDR3 sequences, around half seen once. Specimen: sorted CD4+, CD8+, or CD8+CD57+ T cells (not recorded which) from PBMCs. The source of these receptors is a human donor with aplastic anemia.

This clonotype was detected ten times or more. The chain combines TRBV19 with TRBJ1-3, with D possibly matching TRBD1 (6 bases). CDR3 size: 14 residues. The germline V gene has CDR1 LNHDA and CDR2 SQIVND (reference sequence). The ends were cut back, 4 bases at V and 7 bases at J, with 14 bases in the middle. The CDR3 spells CASSTSAGDNTIYF. The CDR3 DNA follows: TGTGCCAGTAGTACCTCAGCAGGGGACAACACCATATATTTT.

This clonotype was counted only a few times. This chain links TRBV27 with TRBJ1-2; 7 nucleotides align to TRBD1. Germline CDR1 is MNHEY and CDR2 is SMNVEV (reference sequence). The V and J ends lost 5 bases and 0 bases, in that order; junction bases with no gene match: 6. The CDR3 covers 15 residues. The CDR3 sequence: CASSMTGSPNYGYTF. In DNA, the CDR3 is TGTGCCAGCAGTATGACAGGGTCTCCTAACTATGGCTACACCTTC.

This clonotype was observed once. The rearrangement links TRBV15 to TRBJ2-1, with a tentative D call TRBD2 (5 bases). The germline CDR1 and CDR2 sequences are LNHNV and YYDKDF (reference sequence). V shed 5 bases and J shed 1 base, with 6 bases lying between them. The CDR3 has 13 residues. The CDR3 loop is CATSRDSYNEQFF. CDR3 nucleotide sequence: TGTGCCACCAGCCGGGATTCCTACAATGAGCAGTTCTTC.

This clonotype showed up many times. The chain joins TRBV20-1 to TRBJ2-3; TRBD2 matches 13 bases. The CDR3 sequence is 16 residues long. V trimming: 1 base; J trimming: 6 bases; junction bases outside the gene matches: 7. Germline V gene lookup returns CDR1 DFQATT and CDR2 SNEGSKA (reference sequence). The DNA of the CDR3 is TGCAGTGCTAGAGGTTTAACTAGCGGGAGGGCCGATACGCAGTATTTT. It yields the protein CSARGLTSGRADTQYF.

The rearrangement links TRBV11-2 to TRBJ2-7, with 13 positions matching TRBD2. Germline trimming cut 1 base from V and 4 bases from J; bases unmatched to any gene: 4. This CDR3 spans 16 amino acids. Germline V gene data show CDR1 as SGHAT and CDR2 as FQNNGV. The CDR3 loop reads CASSLGGLAGRYEQYF. CDR3 nucleotide sequence: TGTGCCAGCAGCTTAGGGGGACTAGCGGGAAGATACGAGCAGTACTTC.

In DNA, the CDR3 is TGTGCCACCCGAACAGGGTACGAGCAGTACTTC. Its protein is CATRTGYEQYF. The chain joins TRBV10-3 to TRBJ2-7, with D perhaps matching TRBD1 (6 bases). Trimming took off 10 bases at V and 4 bases at J, with 11 bases between the two ends. The CDR3 has 11 residues. Germline V gene data show CDR1 as ENHRY and CDR2 as SYGVKD.

A note on this clonotype: One junction end does not reproduce the germline sequence, and a read error may be involved. The V call is TRBV5-1, the J call TRBJ2-3; 9 bases match TRBD2. There are 17 residues in the CDR3. Germline CDR1 reads SGHRS; CDR2 reads YFSETQ. The CDR3 DNA reads TGCGCCAGCAGCTTGGATCCAGCGGGAGGCAGTTCAGATACGCGGTATTTT. Translation: CASSLDPAGGSSDTRYF.

Note on this clonotype: It may be a read error: a sequence one base away is much more abundant. The rearrangement links TRBV20-1 to TRBJ2-1, with 11 nucleotides matching TRBD2. CDR1 and CDR2 from the germline V gene are DFQATT and SNEGSKA (reference sequence). The CDR3 covers 17 residues. V lost 3 bases to trimming and J lost 7 bases; unmatched junction nucleotides: 14. CDR3 coding DNA: TGCAGTGCTAGGCCGGCTAGCGGGAGGTTTTCGGGGAATGAGCAGTTCTTC. Its translation is CSARPASGRFSGNEQFF.

This sequence joins TRBV7-9 and TRBJ1-5; D gene uncertain. V lost 4 bases to trimming and J lost 7 bases, with 8 bases between them. Looked up from germline, CDR1 is SEHNR and CDR2 is FQNEAQ (reference sequence). The CDR3 sequence is 12 residues long. In DNA form, the CDR3 reads TGTGCCAGCAGCTCCGGGCACCAGCCCCAGCATTTT. Residues: CASSSGHQPQHF.

Many counts were recorded for this clonotype. V and J are TRBV19 and TRBJ1-1, with TRBD1 matching 9 bases. The CDR3 loop spans 16 amino acids. V shed 6 bases, J shed 1 base, and the junction held 9 bases outside the gene matches. The V gene's germline CDR1 is LNHDA and CDR2 SQIVND (reference sequence). CDR3 DNA sequence: TGTGCCAGTAGCCCGGACAGGGGAAGCGGGAACACTGAAGCTTTCTTT. This sequence encodes CASSPDRGSGNTEAFF.

This clonotype was seen repeatedly, ten times or more. V and J are TRBV11-3 and TRBJ2-7, with 7 bases fitting TRBD1. Germline V CDR1 and CDR2: SGHNT, YENEEA. The V segment lost 2 bases and the J segment 2 bases; nucleotides outside the gene matches: 6. This CDR3 is 15 amino acids long. The DNA for the CDR3 is TGTGCCAGCAGCTTATTTCAAGGACAGGCCTACGAGCAGTACTTC. Residues: CASSLFQGQAYEQYF.

The chain employs TRBV9 and TRBJ2-1, with TRBD2 as a possible D gene (6 bases). Trimming left V 2 bases short and J 7 bases short, with 16 bases between. Per germline, CDR1 SGDLS and CDR2 YYNGEE. CDR3 length: 15 amino acids. The CDR3 loop reads CASSVLWRGGNEQFF. The CDR3 DNA reads TGTGCCAGCAGCGTGTTATGGAGGGGTGGGAATGAGCAGTTCTTC.

This clonotype was seen ten or more times. This sequence joins TRBV9 and TRBJ2-1; D unresolved. The CDR3 sequence is 12 residues long. Looked up from germline, CDR1 is SGDLS and CDR2 is YYNGEE. V was cut by 6 bases and J by 5 bases, with 9 bases left in between. Here the CDR3 DNA reads TGTGCCAGCACCTACAGAGACAATGAGCAGTTCTTC. It encodes CASTYRDNEQFF.

This chain uses TRBV10-3 with TRBJ2-7; 16 bases map to TRBD2. V gave up 7 bases and J gave up 2 bases; unmatched junction bases: 2. This CDR3 has 15 residues. CDR1 is ENHRY, CDR2 SYGVKD, per germline. Written as DNA, the CDR3 is TGTGCCATCAAAGGGACTAGCGGGAGGGCCTACGAGCAGTACTTC. Its translation is CAIKGTSGRAYEQYF.

The chain uses TRBV29-1 and TRBJ2-7; the D gene is possibly TRBD1 (5 bases). V was clipped by 6 bases and J by 5 bases, with 17 bases between them. The CDR3 runs 13 residues. Germline V lookup: CDR1 SQVTM, CDR2 ANQGSEA. The CDR3 sequence: CSVADSSLDEQYF. The DNA for the CDR3 is TGCAGCGTGGCAGACAGCTCCTTAGACGAGCAGTACTTC.

The V call is TRBV29-1, the J call TRBJ1-2, with 7 bases that match TRBD1. This CDR3 is built from 12 residues. Germline V gives CDR1 SQVTM, CDR2 ANQGSEA. The V gene end was trimmed by 7 bases and the J gene end by 2 bases; junction bases not matched to a gene: 4. The CDR3: CSALGQNYGYTF. The CDR3 nucleotides read TGCAGCGCCCTGGGACAGAACTATGGCTACACCTTC. Variable domain in full (rest from reference TRBV29-1 and TRBJ1-2): SAVISQKPSRDICQRGTSLTIQCQVDSQVTMMFWYRQQPGQSLTLIATANQGSEATYESGFVIDKFPISRPNLTFSTLTVSNMSPEDSSIYLCSALGQNYGYTFGSGTRLTVV.

A few counts support this clonotype. The rearrangement links TRBV19 to TRBJ1-2; 9 bases fit TRBD1. Germline V gene sequence: CDR1 LNHDA, CDR2 SQIVND (reference sequence). V was clipped by 9 bases and J by 5 bases; unmatched bases: 10. There are 14 residues in the CDR3. The CDR3 loop reads CASSLDRGAYGYTF. For the CDR3, the DNA is TGTGCCAGCAGTTTAGACAGGGGGGCTTATGGCTACACCTTC.

This clonotype was counted a few times. The chain couples TRBV25-1 to TRBJ2-1; D unclear. Germline CDR1 reads MGHDK; CDR2 reads SYGVNS. Trimming stripped 0 bases from V and 6 bases from J, with 9 bases between. This CDR3 contains 14 residues. The CDR3 coding sequence is TGTGCCAGCAGTGAATATAAGGGAAGCAATGAGCAGTTCTTC. It codes for CASSEYKGSNEQFF.

This clonotype was recorded many times. V usage is TRBV20-1 and J usage is TRBJ1-5, with D perhaps TRBD1 (5 bases). This CDR3 region has 15 residues. Germline-derived CDR1 and CDR2 are DFQATT and SNEGSKA (reference sequence). The V gene lost 6 bases and the J gene lost 5 bases, with 20 bases spanning the gap. The CDR3 protein is CSAPGTGGRDQPQHF. In DNA form, the CDR3 reads TGCAGTGCCCCCGGGACGGGGGGACGGGATCAGCCCCAGCATTTT.

This clonotype was counted at least ten times. The rearrangement joins TRBV27 to TRBJ1-5, with a tentative D call TRBD1 (6 bases). V was shortened by 0 bases and J by 5 bases, with 11 bases between the two germline ends. Germline V gene lookup returns CDR1 MNHEY and CDR2 SMNVEV (reference sequence). This CDR3 is built from 15 residues. The CDR3 spells CASSLSTGTDQPQHF. As DNA, the CDR3 is TGTGCCAGCAGTTTATCCACAGGGACTGATCAGCCCCAGCATTTT.